The entry below gives a single T cell receptor beta chain sequence along with its context. Antigen specificity is unknown. This sample was included in a study of cytomegalovirus exposure and HLA in healthy donors. Measured with immunoSEQ multiplex PCR; TCRdb has only the in-frame clones, and not every one. The sample consists of approximately 270,000 clones, more than 75% of them appearing once. This CDR3 is 14 amino acids long. From germline, CDR1 is SNHLY and CDR2 FYNNEI. V shed 11 bases and J shed 4 bases, with 17 bases lying between them. Overall study findings and caveats: Researchers counted 150 to 200 TCR beta chains as cytomegalovirus-associated. Whilst most TCR sequences proved rare, a subset of public TCRs occurred across many donors.

This chain joins TRBV2 and TRBJ2-2, with D unclear. Sequencing used PBMCs. The sequence derives from a man younger than 35 in good health and CMV-seropositive. In DNA form, the CDR3 reads TGTGCCGGCAAGGACGACCCGGTCACCGGGGAGCTGTTTTTT. Its translation is CAGKDDPVTGELFF.